This entry is about one T cell receptor (beta chain). As originally analysed: Junction-only sequences produced by ImmunoSEQ had no quality scores, so filtering differed. TCRdb keeps only in-frame clones here, not all; method: immunoSEQ multiplex PCR. V and J calls and clone size come straight from that table; D and trimming were deduced from the DNA. This sample carries roughly 2,500,000 clones, 93% of them seen once, and the ten largest clones take about 0.38%. This sample was included in a study of shared clonotypes between healthy human individuals. Study as a whole: Three CD4 naive, three CD4 memory, two CD8 naive and one CD8 memory plate were used per donor.

Germline V gives CDR1 MGHDK, CDR2 SYGVNS. CDR3 length: 16 amino acids. The J segment lost 3 bases and the V segment lost 5 bases, leaving 8 bases of the junction unmatched. Material for sequencing was naive CD4+ T cells from PBMCs. Subset described: CD45RA+ positively selected. The chain has TRBV25-1 and TRBJ1-4, with TRBD1 matching 8 bases. This sequence originates from a man between 18 and 35 years old in good health. Some clones in this sample may be carry-over from other donors' samples. CDR3 in amino acids: CASSPYRTGPNEKLFF. The CDR3 region has the DNA TGTGCCAGCAGTCCATATCGGACAGGGCCTAATGAAAAACTGTTTTTT.